This TCR beta chain is drawn from a study of shared clonotypes between healthy human individuals. TCRdb keeps only in-frame clones here, not all; method: immunoSEQ multiplex PCR. The repertoire holds about 2.5 million clones, with less than 95% as singletons. Turning to this clone: Its antigen is currently unknown.

General observations from the study: Sequencing of the sorted subsets was shown by rarefaction to be incomplete despite large depth.

Trimming left V 10 bases short and J 5 bases short, with 14 bases between. Germline values: CDR1 MNHEY, CDR2 SVGAGI. The CDR3 extends over 13 amino acids. The material sequenced was naive CD4+ T cells from PBMCs. Subset defined: CD45RA+ positively selected. The chain is built from TRBV6-5 and TRBJ1-4; D not certain. The TCR originated in a man aged 18-30 years in good health. Some clones in this sample may be carry-over from other donors' samples. CDR3 DNA: TGTGCCACCCAAATCCGATCAAATGAAAAACTGTTTTTT. It yields the protein CATQIRSNEKLFF.